This T cell receptor beta chain was observed in a study of blood T cell repertoires in COVID-19. Study at large: Whether acute or convalescent, the COVID-19 samples came from the United States, Italy and Spain. T cells, B-cell-depleted T cells, or PBMCs supplied cDNA or gDNA.

The method was immunoSEQ multiplex PCR; TCRdb's version includes in-frame clones alone and lacks a portion of them. The data contain about 290,000 clones, approximately 90% of them singletons. Trimming took 5 bases from V and 6 from J, leaving 15 bases between them. CDR3 size: 14 residues. Germline V CDR1 and CDR2: SGHTA, FQGNSA. The specimen sequenced was peripheral blood. The TCR sequence derives from a man in his forties with acute or convalescent COVID-19. The chain combines TRBV7-2 with TRBJ2-3, with unresolved D. CDR3 DNA sequence: TGTGCCAGCAGCCGTAGTAGAAGCCCGGATACGCAGTATTTT. Its protein product is CASSRSRSPDTQYF. Full variable domain (missing parts from reference TRBV7-2 and TRBJ2-3): GAGVSQSPSNKVTEKGKDVELRCDPISGHTALYWYRQSLGQGLEFLIYFQGNSAPDKSGLPSDRFSAERTGGSVSTLTIQRTQQEDSAVYLCASSRSRSPDTQYFGPGTRLTVL.